This TCR beta chain emerged from a study of blood T cell repertoires in COVID-19. Trimming removed 4 bases from V and 6 bases from J, with 13 bases in between. CDR1 and CDR2 (germline): SGHTA, FQGNSA. The length of the CDR3 is 14 residues. The data were produced by immunoSEQ multiplex PCR, yet TCRdb's version contains in-frame clones alone and is incomplete. The repertoire holds fewer than 400,000 clones, with 80% to 90% as singletons. The sample comprised PBMCs or T cells enriched from blood (not recorded which). The sequence came from a man aged 25 to 40 who had recovered from COVID-19. V and J are TRBV7-2 and TRBJ2-1; D is possibly TRBD2 (6 bases). The CDR3 coding sequence is TGTGCCAGCAGCTCGGGACTCCAGAGCAATGAGCAGTTCTTC. Its translation: CASSSGLQSNEQFF.